The 3 T cell receptor beta chains given below trace back to one sample, sequenced in a study of T cell repertoires in cytomegalovirus infection. TCRdb re-called the reads through MiXCR, storing one row per CDR3 protein. The table lists more than 400,000 distinct CDR3 sequences, more than 25% of them singletons, with 13% in the top ten. Sequencing was done on a sample of PBMCs. The source is a human donor in good health (CMV status not recorded). Some clones in this sample may be carry-over from other donors' samples.

This clonotype was seen at least ten times. The V gene is TRBV7-8, the J gene TRBJ2-1; the D gene could be TRBD1 or TRBD2 (5 bases each). The CDR3 is made up of 14 amino acids. Germline V lookup: CDR1 SGHVS, CDR2 FQNEAQ. V lost 5 bases to trimming and J lost 8 bases, with 16 bases between them. The CDR3 reads CASSPRDPRDEQFF. The CDR3 nucleotides are TGTGCCAGCAGCCCCCGGGACCCACGGGATGAGCAGTTCTTC.

A few counts support this clonotype. The rearrangement joins TRBV29-1 to TRBJ2-6, with unresolved D. Between the trimmed V and J ends, which lost 7 bases and 0 bases, there was a span of 16 bases. The CDR3 totals 16 residues. Germline CDR1 is SQVTM and CDR2 is ANQGSEA. DNA of the CDR3: TGCAGCGCTGCCCCATCCGTCAGCTCTGGGGCCAACGTCCTGACTTTC. It specifies CSAAPSVSSGANVLTF. Together with reference TRBV29-1 and TRBJ2-6, the CDR3 gives the full variable domain: SAVISQKPSRDICQRGTSLTIQCQVDSQVTMMFWYRQQPGQSLTLIATANQGSEATYESGFVIDKFPISRPNLTFSTLTVSNMSPEDSSIYLCSAAPSVSSGANVLTFGAGSRLTVL.

The chain combines TRBV27 with TRBJ1-1; no definite D call. This CDR3 is 13 amino acids long. The V and J ends lost 3 bases and 1 base respectively, with 6 bases between them. Germline V gene sequence: CDR1 MNHEY, CDR2 SMNVEV (reference sequence). DNA of the CDR3: TGTGCCAGCAGTTTCGACTGGAACACTGAAGCTTTCTTT. Translating gives CASSFDWNTEAFF.